What follows describes a single TCR beta chain. A junction boundary mismatches the germline segment, possibly from a read error. These data originate in a study of brain T cells in children with intractable seizures. Sequencing used immunoSEQ multiplex PCR; TCRdb keeps in-frame clones, though not all of them. Among about 80,000 clones listed, 91% were seen once. CDR3 length: 11 amino acids. Germline V gene data show CDR1 as SGHNT and CDR2 as YYREEE (reference sequence). Sequenced material: peripheral blood, taken at surgery. The V and J genes are TRBV5-4 and TRBJ2-1; D call uncertain. This receptor was taken from a girl aged 2 to 9 with Rasmussen encephalitis and intractable seizures. The CDR3 spells CASSRNKEQFF. In nucleotides, the CDR3 is TGTGCCAGCAGCCGGAACAAAGAGCAGTTCTTC.